This TCR beta chain appears in the sequencing data of a study of control samples from healthy donors and cancer patients. Repertoires were generated with immunoSEQ multiplex PCR, while TCRdb's copy carries only in-frame clones and drops some. The sample shows some 120,000 clones, more than 85% of them seen only once. Germline CDR1 is SGHVS and CDR2 is FQNEAQ. This CDR3 region has 14 residues. V was cut by 5 bases and J by 7 bases, with 12 bases left in between. The rearrangement joins TRBV7-8 to TRBJ1-6; tentative D call: TRBD1 (6 bases). The sequence was collected from a man aged 18 to 30 in good health. The specimen sequenced was blood. The CDR3 loop is CASSPQGGNSPLHF. In nucleotides, the CDR3 is TGTGCCAGCAGCCCACAGGGAGGGAATTCACCCCTCCACTTT.